These 13 T cell receptor beta chains originate from one sample sequenced in a study of blood T cell repertoires in COVID-19. Generated by immunoSEQ multiplex PCR, the TCRdb table keeps only in-frame clones and is missing some. The sample carries more than 95,000 clones, 75% to 90% recorded once. Input material: peripheral blood. The receptors derive from a human donor in a cohort sampled during active COVID-19.

The chain couples TRBV9 to TRBJ1-4, with a weak D call TRBD1 (5 bases). The CDR3 loop spans 12 amino acids. V was clipped by 1 base and J by 10 bases, with 8 bases between them. CDR1 SGDLS and CDR2 YYNGEE come from the germline V gene. As DNA, the CDR3 is TGTGCCAGCAGCGTACAGGGAGGAAAACTGTTTTTT. Translation gives CASSVQGGKLFF.

V usage is TRBV5-1 and J usage is TRBJ1-2, with TRBD1 matching over 8 bases. Germline CDR1 reads SGHRS; CDR2 reads YFSETQ. Trimming took 0 bases from V and 8 from J; bases not matched to a gene: 6. CDR3 size: 14 residues. Here the CDR3 reads CASSLGQGMGGYTF. As DNA, the CDR3 is TGCGCCAGCAGCTTGGGACAGGGGATGGGCGGCTACACCTTC.

The chain couples TRBV5-1 to TRBJ2-7; 10 bases map to TRBD2. Per the germline V gene, CDR1 is SGHRS and CDR2 is YFSETQ. CDR3 length equals 15 residues. After removal of 5 bases from V and 4 bases from J, the junction contained 9 bases not matched to a gene. The DNA for the CDR3 is TGCGCCAGCAGTCCAACCCCTAGCGGGGGTTACGAGCAGTACTTC. Amino acid sequence: CASSPTPSGGYEQYF.

The rearrangement joins TRBV9 to TRBJ2-7; 9 nucleotides line up with TRBD1. The length of the CDR3 is 17 residues. The germline gives CDR1 SGDLS, CDR2 YYNGEE. The V and J ends lost 4 bases and 2 bases, in that order; junction bases with no gene match: 13. This chain's CDR3 is CASSPRDRVSPAYEQYF. As DNA, the CDR3 is TGTGCCAGCAGCCCGCGGGACAGGGTGTCCCCAGCCTACGAGCAGTACTTC.

The chain carries TRBV15 and TRBJ2-7, with TRBD2 identical over 7 bases. V lost 6 bases, J lost 3 bases, and 5 bases stayed unmatched. Germline CDR1 reads LNHNV; CDR2 reads YYDKDF (reference sequence). This CDR3 has 13 residues. The CDR3 coding sequence is TGTGCCACCAGTGGGGAGGGCCGCTACGAGCAGTACTTC. It specifies CATSGEGRYEQYF.

This clone is a singleton in its sample. V gene TRBV3-1 (or the pseudogene TRBV3-2) combines with J gene TRBJ2-7; 8 nucleotides agree with TRBD2. V lost 1 base and J lost 5; bases outside the gene matches: 7. The CDR3 is made up of 15 amino acids. CDR1 is LGHDT, CDR2 YNNKEL, per germline (reference sequence). CDR3 sequence reads: CASSQGLANLHEQYF. In nucleotides, the CDR3 is TGTGCCAGCAGCCAAGGACTAGCGAATCTCCACGAGCAGTACTTC.

This chain connects TRBV11-3 to TRBJ2-7; TRBD2 might be the D (6 bases). V was cut by 8 bases and J by 2 bases, with 10 bases left in between. The CDR3 runs to 12 residues. CDR1 is SGHNT, CDR2 YENEEA, per germline. The CDR3 coding sequence is TGTGCCAGCGGGGACTTCCCCTACGAGCAGTACTTC. As protein: CASGDFPYEQYF.

The gene calls are TRBV4-1 and TRBJ2-1; possibly TRBD2 for D (6 bases). The CDR3 length is 18 residues. Germline values: CDR1 MGHRA, CDR2 YSYEKL. Trimming cost V 4 bases and J 3 bases, with 22 bases left between them. The CDR3: CASSPRMAGTSLYNEQFF. Here the CDR3 DNA reads TGCGCCAGCAGCCCCCGGATGGCGGGGACGAGCCTCTACAATGAGCAGTTCTTC.

The chain combines TRBV19 with TRBJ1-5; the match to TRBD1 covers 11 bases. Germline V gene lookup returns CDR1 LNHDA and CDR2 SQIVND (reference sequence). The CDR3 is 15 residues long. Trimming cost V 3 bases and J 6 bases; bases outside gene matches: 4. The CDR3 DNA follows: TGTGCCAGTAGTATCCAGGGACAGGGGGGTCAGCCCCAGCATTTT. Translating it yields CASSIQGQGGQPQHF. Full variable domain (missing parts from reference TRBV19 and TRBJ1-5): DGGITQSPKYLFRKEGQNVTLSCEQNLNHDAMYWYRQDPGQGLRLIYYSQIVNDFQKGDIAEGYSVSREKKESFPLTVTSAQKNPTAFYLCASSIQGQGGQPQHFGDGTRLSIL.

The chain has TRBV6-4 and TRBJ2-1; 7 bases map to TRBD2. Trimming took 6 bases from V and 3 from J; bases not matched to a gene: 8. This CDR3 contains 15 residues. The germline CDR1 and CDR2 sequences are MRHNA and SNTAGT. The CDR3 region has the DNA TGTGCCAGCAGACCCAAGCGGGATGTCTACAATGAGCAGTTCTTC. This translates into CASRPKRDVYNEQFF.

CDR3 in DNA: TGTGCCAGCAGTCGCAGCCAAACGGGAATAAGGACAGGGGATCGCTCTGGGGCCAACGTCCTGACTTTC. It specifies CASSRSQTGIRTGDRSGANVLTF. This sequence joins TRBV6-6 and TRBJ2-6, with 9 bases matching TRBD1. CDR3 length equals 23 residues. The V gene's germline CDR1 is MNHNY and CDR2 SVGAGI (reference sequence). Losses at the gene ends were 5 bases for V and 0 bases for J; bases not matched to a gene: 23.

This chain joins TRBV2 and TRBJ1-5, with 8 bases identical to TRBD1. V was pared by 7 bases and J by 0 bases, with 8 bases of the junction left unmatched. The germline V gene has CDR1 SNHLY and CDR2 FYNNEI. This CDR3 contains 16 residues. CDR3 DNA: TGTGCCAGCATGCAGGGGGCGGCTTATAGCAATCAGCCCCAGCATTTT. Protein sequence: CASMQGAAYSNQPQHF.

This clone was seen at least ten times. The chain has TRBV6-4 and TRBJ2-1; 8 nucleotides line up with TRBD2. Germline values: CDR1 MRHNA, CDR2 SNTAGT. This CDR3 has 15 residues. The V gene end was trimmed by 2 bases and the J gene end by 4 bases; junction bases not matched to a gene: 4. CDR3 amino acids: CASSDSGGGYNEQFF. CDR3 DNA: TGTGCCAGCAGTGACAGCGGGGGAGGGTACAATGAGCAGTTCTTC.